The subject of this entry is one T cell receptor beta chain. The antigen is not known. Genomic DNA belonging to each subset was distributed in equal measure over several immunoSEQ plates. Profiling relied on immunoSEQ multiplex PCR, and the TCRdb table lists in-frame clones only, not all of them. This sample has about 2.1 million clones, with 93% found just once. The entry originates in a study of shared clonotypes between healthy human individuals. Across the whole study: Donors, aged 18 to 49, were a couple of women and three men.

V was cut by 0 bases and J by 5 bases, with 8 bases left in between. Germline loops: CDR1 GTSNPN, CDR2 SVGIG (reference sequence). The CDR3 runs to 13 residues. Study results and caveats: Among several donors, roughly 5% of naive CD4 clonotypes were found in common.

It was CD45RO-negative cells, positively selected for CCR7, that made up naive CD8 cells, with terminally differentiated effector memory CD45RA+ cells excluded. The V gene is TRBV30, the J gene TRBJ2-1, with D hard to call. Material for sequencing was naive CD8+ T cells from PBMCs. The receptor was isolated from a man aged 18-30 years in good health. Some clones in this sample may be carry-over from other donors' samples. CDR3 nucleotide sequence: TGTGCCTGGAGTGTTGGGGATCACAATGAGCAGTTCTTC. Translating it yields CAWSVGDHNEQFF.